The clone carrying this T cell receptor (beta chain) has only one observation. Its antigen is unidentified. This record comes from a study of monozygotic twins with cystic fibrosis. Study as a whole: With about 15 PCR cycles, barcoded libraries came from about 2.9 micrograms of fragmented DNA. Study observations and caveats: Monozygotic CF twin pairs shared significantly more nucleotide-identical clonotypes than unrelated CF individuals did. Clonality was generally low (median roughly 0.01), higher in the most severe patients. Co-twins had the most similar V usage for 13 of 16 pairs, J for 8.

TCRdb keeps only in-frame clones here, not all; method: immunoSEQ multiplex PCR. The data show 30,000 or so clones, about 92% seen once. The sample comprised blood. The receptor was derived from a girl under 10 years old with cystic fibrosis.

CDR3 in amino acids: CASSVAPSGGKFF. DNA of the CDR3: TGTGCCAGCAGCGTAGCTCCTAGCGGGGGAAAGTTCTTC. The chain employs TRBV9 and TRBJ2-1; 10 nucleotides agree with TRBD2. The CDR3 consists of 13 residues. With V trimmed by 0 bases and J by 14 bases, 5 bases remained unmatched. The V gene's germline CDR1 is SGDLS and CDR2 YYNGEE.